What follows is one T cell receptor (beta chain) and its context. These data originate in a study of cytomegalovirus exposure and HLA in healthy donors. V was cut by 0 bases and J by 3 bases, with 10 bases left in between. From germline, CDR1 is SGHDT and CDR2 YYEEEE. The CDR3 is made up of 15 amino acids. 13 Jbeta primers and 60 Vbeta primers were used for the PCR. TCRdb's copy holds only in-frame clones and misses some; the assay was immunoSEQ multiplex PCR. Among some 180,000 clones listed, around 83% were seen once. This clonotype was sampled from a man in his forties in good health and CMV-seropositive. The sequenced material came from PBMCs. V usage is TRBV5-6 and J usage is TRBJ1-5; D gene unclear. CDR3 in amino acids: CASSLGGSVNQPQHF. The CDR3 coding sequence is TGTGCCAGCAGCTTGGGTGGGAGTGTCAATCAGCCCCAGCATTTT.